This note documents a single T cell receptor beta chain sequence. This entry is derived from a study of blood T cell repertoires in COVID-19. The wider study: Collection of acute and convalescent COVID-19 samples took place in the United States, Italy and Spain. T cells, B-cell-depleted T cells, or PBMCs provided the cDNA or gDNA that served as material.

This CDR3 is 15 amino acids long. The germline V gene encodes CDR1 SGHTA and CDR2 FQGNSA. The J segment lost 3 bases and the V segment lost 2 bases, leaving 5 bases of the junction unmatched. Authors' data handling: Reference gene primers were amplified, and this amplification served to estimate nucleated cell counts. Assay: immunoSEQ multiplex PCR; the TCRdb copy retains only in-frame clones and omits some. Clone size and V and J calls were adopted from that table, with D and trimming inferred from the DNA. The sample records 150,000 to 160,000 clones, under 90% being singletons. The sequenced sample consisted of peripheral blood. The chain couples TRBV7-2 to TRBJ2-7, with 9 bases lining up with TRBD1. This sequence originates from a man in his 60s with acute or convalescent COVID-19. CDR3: CASSLFPGQGYEQYF. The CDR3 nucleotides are TGTGCCAGCAGCTTATTCCCGGGACAGGGCTACGAGCAGTACTTC.